Listed here are 16 T cell receptor beta chains from one sample, sequenced in a study of blood T cell repertoires in COVID-19. Measured with immunoSEQ multiplex PCR; TCRdb has only the in-frame clones, and not every one. The sample has tens of thousands of clones; 82% are singletons. Source material: peripheral blood. These receptors all come from a woman in her fifties or sixties with acute or convalescent COVID-19.

This sequence joins TRBV6-2 or TRBV6-3 and TRBJ2-7; TRBD2 agrees at 7 bases. Per germline, CDR1 MNHEY and CDR2 SVGEGT. The J segment lost 5 bases and the V segment lost 3 bases, leaving 13 bases of the junction unmatched. The CDR3 length is 16 residues. CDR3 in amino acids: CASSYWRSGRTDEQYF. In DNA form, the CDR3 reads TGTGCCAGCAGTTATTGGCGTAGCGGGCGCACGGACGAGCAGTACTTC.

The CDR3 region has the DNA TGCAGCGTTGATGGGACTAGCGGAATTTACAATGAGCAGTTCTTC. This translates into CSVDGTSGIYNEQFF. The J gene is TRBJ2-1, the V gene TRBV29-1; 11 positions match TRBD2. The CDR3 spans 15 residues. The V gene's germline CDR1 is SQVTM and CDR2 ANQGSEA. V gave up 3 bases and J gave up 4 bases; unmatched junction bases: 5.

The rearrangement joins TRBV2 to TRBJ1-6, with D tentatively TRBD1 (5 bases). Germline CDR1 and CDR2: SNHLY and FYNNEI. The CDR3 spans 13 residues. V was trimmed by 7 bases and J by 7 bases, leaving 11 bases between them. The CDR3 loop reads CASKGLSNSPLHF. In DNA, the CDR3 is TGTGCCAGCAAGGGACTTTCCAATTCACCCCTCCACTTT.

V is TRBV6-5 and J is TRBJ2-1; 9 bases map to TRBD2. With 4 bases clipped from V and 3 bases from J, the junction kept 4 bases outside the gene matches. The length of the CDR3 is 15 residues. Germline CDR1 and CDR2: MNHEY and SVGAGI. The CDR3 protein is CASSFRLADYNEQFF. Written as DNA, the CDR3 is TGTGCCAGCAGTTTCCGACTAGCGGACTACAATGAGCAGTTCTTC.

The rearrangement uses TRBV12-3 or TRBV12-4 and TRBJ1-2, with 7 bases fitting TRBD1. The CDR3 loop spans 13 amino acids. The CDR3 loop is CASGRGRGYGYTF. The CDR3 coding sequence is TGTGCTTCCGGGAGGGGGCGCGGCTATGGCTACACCTTC.

The chain has TRBV11-2 and TRBJ1-1, with 7 bases aligning to TRBD1. With V trimmed by 1 base and J by 1 base, 6 bases remained unmatched. Germline lookup yields CDR1 SGHAT and CDR2 FQNNGV. This CDR3 spans 16 amino acids. CDR3 bases: TGTGCCAGCAGCTTAGCGGGACAGTCCTCGAACACTGAAGCTTTCTTT. Translated: CASSLAGQSSNTEAFF. The variable domain in full, with the rest retrieved from reference TRBV11-2 and TRBJ1-1, is EAGVAQSPRYKIIEKRQSVAFWCNPISGHATLYWYQQILGQGPKLLIQFQNNGVVDDSQLPKDRFSAERLKGVDSTLKIQPAKLEDSAVYLCASSLAGQSSNTEAFFGQGTRLTVV.

This clone was detected ten times or more. The chain is built from TRBV14 and TRBJ2-2, with D maybe TRBD2 (5 bases). Germline loops: CDR1 SGHDN, CDR2 FVKESK. V was trimmed by 0 bases and J by 5 bases, leaving 10 bases between them. This CDR3 is 15 amino acids long. The CDR3, as DNA: TGTGCCAGCAGCCAAGATGTGGGAGTGACCGGGGAGCTGTTTTTT. It yields the protein CASSQDVGVTGELFF.

The J gene is TRBJ1-2, the V gene TRBV30; TRBD1 matches at 7 bases. The ends lost 1 base at V and 1 base at J; junction bases unmatched: 12. Germline V gene data show CDR1 as GTSNPN and CDR2 as SVGIG (reference sequence). The length of the CDR3 is 17 residues. CDR3: CAWSGGKGTDINYGYTF. The CDR3 region has the DNA TGTGCCTGGAGTGGGGGGAAGGGGACAGATATTAACTATGGCTACACCTTC.

In this sample, this clone turned up once. The V call is TRBV15, the J call TRBJ2-1; 9 nucleotides line up with TRBD2. The CDR3 has 16 residues. The V gene's germline CDR1 is LNHNV and CDR2 YYDKDF (reference sequence). The ends lost 2 bases at V and 6 bases at J; junction bases unmatched: 8. The CDR3 loop is CATSRPTGLARNEQFF. The CDR3 coding sequence is TGTGCCACCAGCAGACCGACGGGACTAGCCCGCAATGAGCAGTTCTTC.

The V and J genes are TRBV28 and TRBJ2-1, with 9 bases identical to TRBD1. This CDR3 is built from 13 residues. The germline CDR1 and CDR2 sequences are MDHEN and SYDVKM. The junction had 8 bases not matched to a gene; V was cut back by 5 bases and J by 12 bases. The CDR3 nucleotides are TGTGCCAGCAGTAATCGACAGGGGGAACGGCAGTTCTTC. Its protein is CASSNRQGERQFF.

The V and J genes are TRBV5-4 and TRBJ1-1; unclear D gene. V was trimmed by 2 bases and J by 7 bases, leaving 6 bases between them. Germline V gene data show CDR1 as SGHNT and CDR2 as YYREEE (reference sequence). The CDR3 runs to 11 residues. CDR3 region: CASSLGLEAFF. The CDR3 DNA follows: TGTGCCAGCAGCTTAGGACTTGAAGCTTTCTTT.

The chain combines TRBV2 with TRBJ2-7, with D perhaps matching TRBD1 (6 bases). The CDR3 totals 15 residues. Per the germline V gene, CDR1 is SNHLY and CDR2 is FYNNEI. Trimming shortened V by 8 bases and J by 2 bases, and 19 bases separated the two germline ends. This chain's CDR3 is CASFKLQGRTYEQYF. CDR3 DNA sequence: TGTGCCAGCTTCAAGCTACAGGGCAGGACCTACGAGCAGTACTTC.

This clone was picked up a small number of times. V usage is TRBV24-1 and J usage is TRBJ2-3; 10 positions agree with TRBD2. The V and J ends lost 1 base and 5 bases, in that order; junction bases with no gene match: 5. The CDR3 has 16 residues. Per germline, CDR1 KGHDR and CDR2 SFDVKD. The DNA of the CDR3 is TGTGCCACCAGTGATTTTGGGGCTAGCGGGGGAGATACGCAGTATTTT. Its protein is CATSDFGASGGDTQYF.

This clone was picked up a small number of times. This rearrangement joins TRBV21-1 to TRBJ1-2. TRBV21-1 is deemed a pseudogene. The CDR3 consists of 14 residues. CDR3 residues: CASSKVEPRYGYTF. In DNA, the CDR3 is TGTGCCAGCAGCAAAGTTGAGCCCCGCTATGGCTACACCTTC.

This clone was recorded once. The V gene is TRBV30, the J gene TRBJ1-2; D is possibly TRBD1 (5 bases). V was clipped by 0 bases and J by 8 bases, with 16 bases between them. From germline, CDR1 is GTSNPN and CDR2 SVGIG (reference sequence). This CDR3 spans 14 amino acids. DNA of the CDR3: TGTGCCTGGAGTGTACAAAAGGGACTTGGGGGCTACACCTTC. This encodes CAWSVQKGLGGYTF. Complete variable domain (other parts from reference TRBV30 and TRBJ1-2): SQTIHQWPATLVQPVGSPLSLECTVEGTSNPNLYWYRQAAGRGLQLLFYSVGIGQISSEVPQNLSASRPQDRQFILSSKKLLLSDSGFYLCAWSVQKGLGGYTFGSGTRLTVV.

The genes are TRBV27 and TRBJ1-1, with unresolved D. V lost 5 bases and J 1 base, leaving 8 bases between the germline ends. CDR3 length equals 13 residues. Germline CDR1 and CDR2: MNHEY and SMNVEV (reference sequence). This chain's CDR3 is CASSPGPNTEAFF. CDR3 bases: TGTGCCAGCAGTCCCGGTCCGAACACTGAAGCTTTCTTT.